The clone carrying this TCR beta chain was observed a few times. Its antigen is still unknown. The primer mix had 60 Vbeta and 13 Jbeta primers. TCRdb keeps only in-frame clones here, not all; method: immunoSEQ multiplex PCR. The data hold 70,000 to 80,000 clones, with 82% observed a single time. The sample originates from a study of cytomegalovirus exposure and HLA in healthy donors. Points from the study as a whole: Specificity for CMV antigens was confirmed in vitro for a few of the CMV-associated chains. No immune exposure information besides CMV serostatus was available.

The receptor comes from a man aged 18-30 years in good health and CMV-seronegative. Sample: PBMCs.

The CDR3 DNA sequence: TGTGCCAGTAGCCAAAGACTAGCGGGTCCCTCCTACGAGCAGTACTTC. It specifies CASSQRLAGPSYEQYF. The rearrangement joins TRBV19 to TRBJ2-7; the match to TRBD2 covers 10 bases. Germline V gene data show CDR1 as LNHDA and CDR2 as SQIVND (reference sequence). The CDR3 consists of 16 residues. V was clipped by 6 bases and J by 0 bases; unmatched bases: 8.